Listed here are 20 T cell receptor beta chains from one sample, sequenced in a study of brain metastases from non-small cell lung cancer. Clones were sequenced by immunoSEQ multiplex PCR, and TCRdb holds only the in-frame ones, with some missing. There are fewer than 4,500 clones in the sample; roughly 90% occur only once, and 2.5% to 3.5% lies in the top ten. The sequencing sample was made of primary lung tumor tissue. Receptors originate from a donor at least 40 years old with non-small cell lung cancer.

The chain links TRBV2 to TRBJ1-3; the D is unclear. The CDR3 runs 15 residues. The germline CDR1 and CDR2 sequences are SNHLY and FYNNEI. The ends were cut back, 6 bases at V and 0 bases at J, with 12 bases in the middle. CDR3 amino acids: CASSGHAVSGNTIYF. CDR3 in DNA: TGTGCCAGCAGCGGGCATGCGGTCTCTGGAAACACCATATATTTT.

The rearrangement links TRBV6-5 to TRBJ2-5; D is uncertain. There are 16 residues in the CDR3. Germline loops: CDR1 MNHEY, CDR2 SVGAGI. With 4 bases removed from V and 1 base from J, the gap between germline ends came to 16 bases. CDR3 DNA sequence: TGTGCCAGCAGTTTAGCTCGGAGTCGGGTCCAAGAGACCCAGTACTTC. It yields the protein CASSLARSRVQETQYF.

The chain joins TRBV24-1 to TRBJ2-7, with D possibly matching TRBD1 (6 bases). V was shortened by 3 bases and J by 3 bases, with 14 bases between the two germline ends. CDR3 length: 15 residues. Germline lookup yields CDR1 KGHDR and CDR2 SFDVKD. In nucleotides, the CDR3 is TGTGCCACCAGTGATCGCAGGGGAAGAGACTACGAGCAGTACTTC. It specifies CATSDRRGRDYEQYF.

Remarks on this clone: The same CDR3 arises from other DNA sequences in this sample as well. The gene calls are TRBV28 and TRBJ1-2, with D unclear. CDR1 is MDHEN and CDR2 is SYDVKM in the germline V gene. The CDR3 is 12 residues long. Trimming stripped 3 bases from V and 8 bases from J, with 10 bases between. CDR3 sequence reads: CASSFVFYGYTF. CDR3 DNA: TGTGCCAGCAGTTTTGTCTTCTACGGCTACACCTTC.

The V call is TRBV19, the J call TRBJ1-2; D is uncertain. V was pared by 3 bases and J by 2 bases, with 13 bases between. CDR3 length: 15 amino acids. CDR1 and CDR2 (germline): LNHDA, SQIVND (reference sequence). This CDR3 is CASSIGPERNYGYTF. The CDR3, as DNA: TGTGCCAGTAGTATTGGCCCGGAGCGAAACTATGGCTACACCTTC.

The rearrangement links TRBV6-1 to TRBJ2-4; 9 positions agree with TRBD2. The CDR3 covers 16 residues. CDR1 is MNHNS and CDR2 is SASEGT in the germline V gene. The V segment lost 3 bases and the J segment 3 bases; nucleotides outside the gene matches: 6. CDR3 loop: CASSEQLAGFKNIQYF. The CDR3 nucleotides read TGTGCCAGCAGTGAGCAGCTAGCGGGGTTCAAAAACATTCAGTACTTC.

The rearrangement uses TRBV24-1 and TRBJ2-5; 14 bases are a match to TRBD2. Germline CDR1 and CDR2: KGHDR and SFDVKD. V trimming: 6 bases; J trimming: 4 bases; junction bases outside the gene matches: 3. The CDR3 runs to 15 residues. The CDR3: CATSLGLAGGETQYF. CDR3 DNA: TGTGCCACCAGTTTAGGACTAGCGGGAGGAGAGACCCAGTACTTC.

The chain is built from TRBV14 and TRBJ2-2, with 8 bases fitting TRBD1. The V gene end was trimmed by 3 bases and the J gene end by 5 bases; junction bases not matched to a gene: 5. The germline gives CDR1 SGHDN, CDR2 FVKESK. This CDR3 contains 15 residues. The CDR3 sequence: CASSHRTGITGELFF. CDR3 bases: TGTGCCAGCAGCCATAGGACAGGGATAACCGGGGAGCTGTTTTTT.

V is TRBV5-6 and J is TRBJ2-7; weak D call: TRBD2 (5 bases). V lost 2 bases and J lost 2, with 8 bases in between. Germline V CDR1 and CDR2: SGHDT, YYEEEE. This CDR3 has 13 amino acids. CDR3 coding DNA: TGTGCCAGCAGCTTTGGACTGACCTACGAGCAGTACTTC. Amino acid sequence: CASSFGLTYEQYF.

The chain links TRBV19 to TRBJ2-7, with 9 bases aligning to TRBD1. Germline values: CDR1 LNHDA, CDR2 SQIVND (reference sequence). Germline trimming cut 5 bases from V and 2 bases from J; bases unmatched to any gene: 4. The CDR3 sequence is 14 residues long. CDR3 residues: CASSPGTGPYEQYF. DNA of the CDR3: TGTGCCAGTAGTCCCGGGACAGGGCCCTACGAGCAGTACTTC.

The chain carries TRBV7-2 and TRBJ2-1, with TRBD2 matching 8 bases. The V gene's germline CDR1 is SGHTA and CDR2 FQGNSA. This CDR3 is 17 amino acids long. V shed 5 bases and J 7 bases; nucleotides not matched to a gene: 16. This CDR3 reads CASSPKAGVSLRNEQFF. For the CDR3, the DNA is TGTGCCAGCAGCCCAAAAGCGGGAGTGTCCCTGCGAAATGAGCAGTTCTTC. Full variable domain (outside the CDR3, taken from reference TRBV7-2 and TRBJ2-1): GAGVSQSPSNKVTEKGKDVELRCDPISGHTALYWYRQSLGQGLEFLIYFQGNSAPDKSGLPSDRFSAERTGGSVSTLTIQRTQQEDSAVYLCASSPKAGVSLRNEQFFGPGTRLTVL.

V gene TRBV7-9 combines with J gene TRBJ2-3; D tentatively fits TRBD1 or TRBD2 (7 bases each). CDR3 length: 17 amino acids. V lost 4 bases, J lost 0 bases, and 17 bases lay in between. CDR1 SEHNR and CDR2 FQNEAQ come from the germline V gene (reference sequence). The CDR3, as DNA: TGTGCCAGCAGCTGGGGGGGACAGCTGACGAGCACAGATACGCAGTATTTT. Residues: CASSWGGQLTSTDTQYF. Complete variable domain (other parts from reference TRBV7-9 and TRBJ2-3): DTGVSQNPRHKITKRGQNVTFRCDPISEHNRLYWYRQTLGQGPEFLTYFQNEAQLEKSRLLSDRFSAERPKGSFSTLEIQRTEQGDSAMYLCASSWGGQLTSTDTQYFGPGTRLTVL.

The chain has TRBV10-2 and TRBJ2-2, with 12 bases identical to TRBD2. Germline loops: CDR1 WSHSY, CDR2 SAAADI. This CDR3 contains 17 residues. V shed 8 bases, J shed 0 bases, and the junction held 7 bases outside the gene matches. Here the CDR3 DNA reads TGCGCCAGCTGGGTACTAGCGGGGGGCCCGAACACCGGGGAGCTGTTTTTT. Translated, it gives CASWVLAGGPNTGELFF.

The gene calls are TRBV3-1 (or the pseudogene TRBV3-2) and TRBJ1-2, with no clear D. V gave up 4 bases and J gave up 5 bases, with 20 bases separating them. The germline CDR1 and CDR2 sequences are LGHDT and YNNKEL (reference sequence). The CDR3 has 16 residues. The CDR3 reads CASSPTRVGSRYGYTF. As DNA, the CDR3 is TGTGCCAGCAGCCCCACCCGGGTCGGTAGCCGATATGGCTACACCTTC.

CDR3 protein: CAGPNRGQYQPQHF. As DNA, the CDR3 is TGTGCCGGTCCTAACAGGGGGCAGTATCAGCCCCAGCATTTT. The gene calls are TRBV21-1 and TRBJ1-5; the DNA was not used to check the table's D call, TRBD1. TRBV21-1 is annotated as a pseudogene. The CDR3 covers 14 residues.

The chain carries TRBV5-4 and TRBJ2-3; D gene uncertain. Germline V gene data show CDR1 as SGHNT and CDR2 as YYREEE (reference sequence). V lost 0 bases and J 6 bases, leaving 5 bases between the germline ends. The CDR3 has 12 amino acids. The CDR3 is CASSLVADTQYF. CDR3 sequence (DNA): TGTGCCAGCAGCTTGGTGGCGGATACGCAGTATTTT.

The rearrangement joins TRBV5-6 to TRBJ1-2; 9 bases are a match to TRBD1. The germline V gene encodes CDR1 SGHDT and CDR2 YYEEEE. V dropped 3 bases and J dropped 5; count of bases not matched to a gene: 8. The CDR3 totals 15 residues. CDR3 sequence (DNA): TGTGCCAGCAGCTGGGACCGGGACAGGGTTTATGGCTACACCTTC. Residues: CASSWDRDRVYGYTF.

The chain employs TRBV7-2 and TRBJ1-5; possible D gene TRBD1, 6 bases. V gave up 6 bases and J gave up 3 bases, with 15 bases separating them. This CDR3 is built from 15 residues. Germline CDR1 SGHTA, CDR2 FQGNSA. CDR3 amino acids: CASSPTGSPNQPQHF. CDR3 coding DNA: TGTGCCAGCAGTCCAACAGGGAGCCCCAATCAGCCCCAGCATTTT.

The chain links TRBV25-1 to TRBJ1-1; 8 nucleotides match TRBD1. The CDR3 sequence is 15 residues long. The J segment lost 3 bases and the V segment lost 3 bases, leaving 6 bases of the junction unmatched. CDR1 and CDR2 from the germline V gene are MGHDK and SYGVNS. CDR3 sequence: CASSDRGRGDTEAFF. CDR3 in DNA: TGTGCCAGCAGTGACAGGGGGCGCGGGGACACTGAAGCTTTCTTT.

The rearrangement joins TRBV5-1 to TRBJ2-3, with D maybe TRBD2 (5 bases). Trimming stripped 0 bases from V and 1 base from J, with 9 bases between. Germline CDR1 and CDR2: SGHRS and YFSETQ. CDR3 length: 15 amino acids. CDR3 in DNA: TGCGCCAGCAGCTTGGATGGTAGCGGCACAGATACGCAGTATTTT. Residues: CASSLDGSGTDTQYF.